These 30 T cell receptor beta chains were sequenced from one sample in a study of blood T cell repertoires in COVID-19. Measured with immunoSEQ multiplex PCR; TCRdb has only the in-frame clones, and not every one. This table has about 100,000 clones, 84% appearing once. Sequenced input: peripheral blood. These receptor sequences come from an older man with active or convalescent COVID-19.

The rearrangement links TRBV2 to TRBJ2-3, with 9 positions matching TRBD1. This CDR3 spans 16 amino acids. The germline gives CDR1 SNHLY, CDR2 FYNNEI. V lost 5 bases, J lost 5 bases, and 11 bases stayed unmatched. The CDR3 protein is CASSLLGDRVGDTQYF. CDR3 nucleotide sequence: TGTGCCAGCAGTCTTCTAGGGGACAGGGTTGGAGATACGCAGTATTTT.

The gene calls are TRBV29-1 and TRBJ2-3, with 12 positions matching TRBD2. V trimming: 4 bases; J trimming: 2 bases; junction bases outside the gene matches: 4. CDR3 size: 15 residues. Germline CDR1 and CDR2: SQVTM and ANQGSEA. This chain's CDR3 is CSVGASGGATDTQYF. CDR3 DNA sequence: TGCAGCGTTGGGGCTAGCGGGGGGGCCACAGATACGCAGTATTTT.

This chain links TRBV9 with TRBJ1-5; TRBD1 matches at 9 bases. Unmatched junction bases numbered 6, after V lost 4 bases and J lost 7 bases. The V gene's germline CDR1 is SGDLS and CDR2 YYNGEE. This CDR3 has 14 amino acids. The CDR3 sequence is CASSTTGGGQPQHF. The CDR3 nucleotides are TGTGCCAGCAGCACCACAGGGGGCGGGCAGCCCCAGCATTTT.

The chain uses TRBV10-3 and TRBJ2-7, with 9 bases that match TRBD2. V gave up 4 bases and J gave up 4 bases; unmatched junction bases: 8. Germline V gives CDR1 ENHRY, CDR2 SYGVKD. The CDR3 runs to 15 residues. The CDR3 region has the DNA TGTGCCATCAGTGGATCTAGCGGGGTCGTTTACGAGCAGTACTTC. Amino acids: CAISGSSGVVYEQYF.

Turning to this clone: At the DNA level, this CDR3 is encoded by other sequences in the same sample as well. This chain links TRBV7-8 with TRBJ1-4; TRBD1 aligns across 8 bases. This CDR3 has 14 amino acids. The germline V gene encodes CDR1 SGHVS and CDR2 FQNEAQ. After removal of 2 bases from V and 8 bases from J, the junction contained 4 bases not matched to a gene. CDR3 nucleotide sequence: TGTGCCAGCAGCTTACAGGGGGCACGGGAAAAACTGTTTTTT. It translates to CASSLQGAREKLFF.

V gene TRBV28 combines with J gene TRBJ1-1; 11 nucleotides agree with TRBD1. J was trimmed by 9 bases and V by 6 bases; bases with no gene match: 9. Germline V CDR1 and CDR2: MDHEN, SYDVKM. The CDR3 contains 14 residues. The CDR3 is CASSLPGQGVQAFF. The CDR3, as DNA: TGTGCCAGCAGCCTACCGGGACAGGGGGTTCAAGCTTTCTTT.

V usage is TRBV4-1 and J usage is TRBJ2-7; 7 bases match TRBD1. The CDR3 runs to 15 residues. V gave up 4 bases and J gave up 0 bases; unmatched junction bases: 6. Germline-derived CDR1 and CDR2 are MGHRA and YSYEKL. The CDR3 reads CASSLTGVGSYEQYF. CDR3 DNA sequence: TGCGCCAGCAGCCTCACAGGGGTGGGCTCCTACGAGCAGTACTTC.

The chain couples TRBV23-1 to TRBJ1-1; possible D gene TRBD1, 5 bases. TRBV23-1 is known as an ORF, though its function is uncertain. V shed 2 bases and J shed 0 bases, with 7 bases lying between them. This CDR3 has 14 residues. CDR3 in DNA: TGCGCCAGCAGTCAAGACAGCTTGAACACTGAAGCTTTCTTT. It yields the protein CASSQDSLNTEAFF.

V usage is TRBV7-6 and J usage is TRBJ2-7; D is perhaps TRBD1 (6 bases). CDR1 SGHVS and CDR2 FNYEAQ come from the germline V gene. V was clipped by 4 bases and J by 3 bases, with 10 bases between them. The CDR3 has 13 residues. CDR3 region: CASSSGQFYEQYF. The CDR3, as DNA: TGTGCCAGCAGCTCCGGACAGTTCTACGAGCAGTACTTC.

Only a few counts were recorded for this clone. The chain is built from TRBV19 and TRBJ1-5; TRBD1 agrees at 10 bases. Germline V gene sequence: CDR1 LNHDA, CDR2 SQIVND (reference sequence). V lost 5 bases, J lost 7 bases, and 8 bases stayed unmatched. The CDR3 is 15 amino acids. CDR3 DNA sequence: TGTGCCAGTAGTTCGGGACAGGGGTGGTACCAGCCCCAGCATTTT. Translation gives CASSSGQGWYQPQHF.

J is TRBJ1-3 and V is TRBV4-2; D may be TRBD1 (5 bases). The CDR3 is 17 residues long. Trimming took off 0 bases at V and 0 bases at J, with 12 bases between the two ends. CDR1 and CDR2 from the germline V gene are LGHNA and YNFKEQ. The CDR3 nucleotides are TGTGCCAGCAGCCAAGATGGGACTATAATCTCTGGAAACACCATATATTTT. Translating it yields CASSQDGTIISGNTIYF.

The chain recombines TRBV19 with TRBJ2-1; TRBD1 matches at 10 bases. CDR1 LNHDA and CDR2 SQIVND come from the germline V gene (reference sequence). V shed 4 bases and J 3 bases; nucleotides not matched to a gene: 6. This CDR3 region has 16 residues. This CDR3 reads CASSTSGTGDYNEQFF. In DNA form, the CDR3 reads TGTGCCAGTAGTACATCCGGGACAGGGGACTACAATGAGCAGTTCTTC.

A single count supports this clone. The chain uses TRBV9 and TRBJ2-2, with D perhaps matching TRBD1 (6 bases). The V gene lost 4 bases and the J gene lost 1 base, with 11 bases spanning the gap. The CDR3 runs to 15 residues. Looked up from germline, CDR1 is SGDLS and CDR2 is YYNGEE. Written as DNA, the CDR3 is TGTGCCAGCAGCCCGACAGGAGGGAACACCGGGGAGCTGTTTTTT. Its protein is CASSPTGGNTGELFF.

The rearrangement uses TRBV5-1 and TRBJ2-3; possibly TRBD2 for D (5 bases). The CDR3 extends over 15 amino acids. The V gene lost 1 base and the J gene lost 0 bases, with 9 bases spanning the gap. Germline V gives CDR1 SGHRS, CDR2 YFSETQ. The CDR3 sequence: CASSLSGVSTDTQYF. CDR3 coding DNA: TGCGCCAGCAGCTTGTCCGGGGTGAGCACAGATACGCAGTATTTT.

The chain carries TRBV24-1 and TRBJ2-1; TRBD1 matches at 9 bases. This CDR3 has 16 residues. Per the germline V gene, CDR1 is KGHDR and CDR2 is SFDVKD. V shed 4 bases, J shed 4 bases, and the junction held 7 bases outside the gene matches. CDR3 nucleotide sequence: TGTGCCACCAGTGAGTCGGCGGGACAGGGATACAATGAGCAGTTCTTC. Its translation is CATSESAGQGYNEQFF.

The V and J genes are TRBV6-5 and TRBJ1-2; a weak D match, TRBD1 (6 bases). V shed 6 bases and J shed 2 bases, with 16 bases lying between them. The V gene's germline CDR1 is MNHEY and CDR2 SVGAGI. The CDR3 is 15 residues long. CDR3 coding DNA: TGTGCCAGCAGGTCCCCAGGGGCCCCCAACTATGGCTACACCTTC. This sequence encodes CASRSPGAPNYGYTF.

The chain recombines TRBV2 with TRBJ1-2; no reliable D call. The V end was cut by 0 bases, the J end by 13 bases, with 12 bases between. This CDR3 has 12 amino acids. Germline V CDR1 and CDR2: SNHLY, FYNNEI. CDR3 in DNA: TGTGCCAGCAGTGAAGCTAAACAGCCCCCCACCTTC. Translated, it gives CASSEAKQPPTF.

V usage is TRBV6-5 and J usage is TRBJ1-3; 7 nucleotides match TRBD1. This CDR3 region has 15 residues. Trimming cost V 7 bases and J 1 base; bases outside gene matches: 7. Germline assignment: CDR1 MNHEY and CDR2 SVGAGI. The chain's CDR3 is CASTRGDTSGNTIYF. CDR3 bases: TGTGCCAGCACCAGGGGGGATACTTCTGGAAACACCATATATTTT.

V gene TRBV28 combines with J gene TRBJ2-5, with 8 bases matching TRBD2. CDR3 length equals 16 residues. The ends lost 4 bases at V and 1 base at J; junction bases unmatched: 8. Germline V gene sequence: CDR1 MDHEN, CDR2 SYDVKM. CDR3 nucleotide sequence: TGTGCCAGCAGTTGGATAGCGGGGAGCTCCCAAGAGACCCAGTACTTC. Its protein product is CASSWIAGSSQETQYF.

The chain employs TRBV5-1 and TRBJ1-5, with 7 bases matching TRBD1. Germline V gene data show CDR1 as SGHRS and CDR2 as YFSETQ. Trimming took 0 bases from V and 1 from J; bases not matched to a gene: 4. CDR3 length: 16 residues. The CDR3 spells CASSLGQGGSNQPQHF. The CDR3 DNA is TGCGCCAGCAGCTTGGGACAGGGTGGGAGCAATCAGCCCCAGCATTTT.

The gene calls are TRBV5-1 and TRBJ2-3, with 8 bases matching TRBD2. CDR3 length: 16 residues. CDR1 is SGHRS and CDR2 is YFSETQ in the germline V gene. Trimming cost V 4 bases and J 3 bases; bases outside gene matches: 10. The CDR3 protein is CASSPGTGGATDTQYF. The CDR3 region has the DNA TGCGCCAGCAGCCCGGGGACCGGGGGGGCAACAGATACGCAGTATTTT.

The chain's CDR3 is CASSGQGLTDQPQHF. The CDR3 bases are TGTGCCAGCAGTGGTCAGGGTCTGACGGATCAGCCCCAGCATTTT. This chain joins TRBV2 and TRBJ1-5; D is perhaps TRBD1 (5 bases). CDR3 size: 15 residues. Trimming shortened V by 4 bases and J by 5 bases, and 15 bases separated the two germline ends. Germline assignment: CDR1 SNHLY and CDR2 FYNNEI. Combining the CDR3 with reference TRBV2 and TRBJ1-5 gives the whole variable domain EPEVTQTPSHQVTQMGQEVILRCVPISNHLYFYWYRQILGQKVEFLVSFYNNEISEKSEIFDDQFSVERPDGSNFTLKIRSTKLEDSAMYFCASSGQGLTDQPQHFGDGTRLSIL.

This clone turned up a few times. This CDR3 is also generated by other DNA sequences in the sample. The chain couples TRBV5-1 to TRBJ2-7, with a tentative D call TRBD1 (5 bases). CDR1 and CDR2 from the germline V gene are SGHRS and YFSETQ. Trimming stripped 0 bases from V and 1 base from J, with 8 bases between. This CDR3 comprises 14 residues. In DNA form, the CDR3 reads TGCGCCAGCAGCTTGGGGCAGGGATCCTACGAGCAGTACTTC. It is translated as CASSLGQGSYEQYF. The variable domain in full, completed from reference TRBV5-1 and TRBJ2-7, reads KAGVTQTPRYLIKTRGQQVTLSCSPISGHRSVSWYQQTPGQGLQFLFEYFSETQRNKGNFPGRFSGRQFSNSRSEMNVSTLELGDSALYLCASSLGQGSYEQYFGPGTRLTVT.

The chain links TRBV29-1 to TRBJ2-1, with TRBD2 matching over 10 bases. The germline V gene encodes CDR1 SQVTM and CDR2 ANQGSEA. The junction had 7 bases not matched to a gene; V was cut back by 7 bases and J by 1 base. CDR3 length: 15 amino acids. CDR3 nucleotides: TGCAGCGGGATGGGACTAGCGACTTCCTACAATGAGCAGTTCTTC. The encoded protein is CSGMGLATSYNEQFF.

The chain is built from TRBV7-3 and TRBJ2-2; 7 bases match TRBD1. This CDR3 is 14 amino acids long. Germline loops: CDR1 SGHTA, CDR2 FQGTGA. Trimming at V came to 6 bases and at J to 0 bases, leaving 1 base not matched to a gene. CDR3 nucleotide sequence: TGTGCCAGCAGTCAGGGGGCGAACACCGGGGAGCTGTTTTTT. Its translation is CASSQGANTGELFF.

V usage is TRBV6-2 or TRBV6-3 and J usage is TRBJ2-6; weak D call: TRBD1 (6 bases). Germline CDR1 and CDR2: MNHEY and SVGEGT. This CDR3 is 15 amino acids long. V dropped 5 bases and J dropped 2 bases, with 10 bases sitting between them. CDR3 nucleotide sequence: TGTGCCAGCAGTCAACAGGGCGCTGGGGCCAACGTCCTGACTTTC. Translated, it gives CASSQQGAGANVLTF.

This clone showed up just once. The genes are TRBV7-9 and TRBJ2-2; D may be TRBD1 (6 bases). V lost 5 bases to trimming and J lost 1 base, with 8 bases between them. Germline V CDR1 and CDR2: SEHNR, FQNEAQ (reference sequence). The CDR3 is 14 amino acids. The CDR3 DNA follows: TGTGCCAGCAGCACAGGGTGGAACACCGGGGAGCTGTTTTTT. Its protein is CASSTGWNTGELFF.

This clone was detected only once. The gene calls are TRBV5-1 and TRBJ1-2, with 8 bases lining up with TRBD1. CDR3 length: 15 residues. Trimming removed 0 bases from V and 2 bases from J; junction bases left unmatched: 3. The germline V gene encodes CDR1 SGHRS and CDR2 YFSETQ. CDR3 loop: CASSLGGTGNYGYTF. In DNA form, the CDR3 reads TGCGCCAGCAGCTTGGGGGGGACAGGAAACTATGGCTACACCTTC.

The chain employs TRBV3-1 (or the pseudogene TRBV3-2) and TRBJ2-1; 8 nucleotides align to TRBD1. This CDR3 spans 16 amino acids. Losses at the gene ends were 0 bases for V and 8 bases for J; bases not matched to a gene: 9. The germline V gene encodes CDR1 LGHDT and CDR2 YNNKEL (reference sequence). The CDR3 reads CASSQEYFQGADEQFF. The DNA for the CDR3 is TGTGCCAGCAGCCAAGAATATTTCCAGGGGGCGGATGAGCAGTTCTTC.

V and J are TRBV6-6 and TRBJ2-3; D is possibly TRBD2 (5 bases). The CDR3 has 13 residues. Deletions cut 8 bases from V and 5 bases from J, with 14 bases between. Germline loops: CDR1 MNHNY, CDR2 SVGAGI (reference sequence). The CDR3 protein is CASRGSVQDTQYF. The CDR3 bases are TGTGCCAGCCGGGGATCCGTTCAAGATACGCAGTATTTT.